The 32 T cell receptor beta chains in this list originate from one sample, sequenced in a study of tumor-infiltrating lymphocytes in primary liver carcinoma. A primer matching the constant region was used to make TCR beta cDNA from 500 to 650 ng of total RNA. What produced the TCR beta libraries was three nested multiplex PCR rounds using slightly modified ARM-PCR. TRBV1-TRBV30 forward primers paired with a C-beta reverse primer drove the first two PCR rounds, about 9 cycles each. MiXCR, run by TCRdb on the multiplex PCR reads, gives a single entry per CDR3 protein. The sample holds fewer than 400,000 distinct CDR3 sequences, around three fifths seen once. It was unsorted whole blood that yielded blood RNA, and germline DNA was also extracted. The sample was peripheral blood. The receptor set was obtained from a woman aged 25 to 39 with primary liver carcinoma and hepatitis B virus infection.

Concerning this clonotype itself: Possible read error: a much larger clone is one base away. The genes are TRBV6-5 and TRBJ2-1, with 8 nucleotides matching TRBD2. This CDR3 is built from 16 residues. Germline loops: CDR1 MNHEY, CDR2 SVGAGI. The CDR3 reads CASSPRERETYDEQFF. The CDR3 coding sequence is TGTGCCAGCAGCCCCCGCGAGCGGGAGACCTACGATGAGCAGTTCTTC.

About this clonotype: This may arise from a read error, as a much more abundant clone is one base away. This rearrangement joins TRBV4-1 to TRBJ2-1, with no clear D. This CDR3 has 16 residues. Germline CDR1 is MGHRA and CDR2 is YSYEKL. V was pared by 0 bases and J by 0 bases, with 9 bases between. CDR3 DNA: TGCGCCAGCAGCCAAGACCGTATTAGCTCCTACAATGAGCAGTTCTTC. Its translation: CASSQDRISSYNEQFF.

This clonotype showed up just a few times. The genes are TRBV7-9 and TRBJ1-5, with TRBD1 identical over 8 bases. CDR1 and CDR2 from the germline V gene are SEHNR and FQNEAQ (reference sequence). The J segment lost 2 bases and the V segment lost 1 base, leaving 1 base of the junction unmatched. The CDR3 sequence is 15 residues long. The chain's CDR3 is CASSLGGQGNQPQHF. The CDR3 DNA follows: TGTGCCAGCAGCTTAGGGGGACAGGGCAATCAGCCCCAGCATTTT.

Regarding this clonotype: A much larger clone lies one base from this, so it may be a read error. The chain links TRBV12-3 or TRBV12-4 to TRBJ2-3, with D uncertain. The CDR3 contains 14 residues. The CDR3 DNA reads TGTGACAGCAGACCGGCTAGGGGCACAGATACGCAGTATTTT. Translating it yields CDSRPARGTDTQYF.

As regards this clonotype: One base away lies a much larger clone, so this may be a sequencing read error. The J gene is TRBJ1-2, the V gene TRBV6-2 or TRBV6-3; D gene unclear. V shed 6 bases and J shed 8 bases, with 16 bases lying between them. The CDR3 sequence is 13 residues long. Germline V gene data show CDR1 as MNHEY and CDR2 as SVGEGT. CDR3 loop: CASSDPQPLGYTF. The CDR3 DNA reads as TGTGCCAGCAGCGATCCCCAGCCCTTGGGCTACACCTTC.

This clonotype was observed a few times. The chain combines TRBV6-5 with TRBJ2-7, with D tentatively TRBD1 (6 bases). Germline V gives CDR1 MNHEY, CDR2 SVGAGI. The CDR3 is 14 amino acids. V lost 6 bases and J 3 bases, leaving 15 bases between the germline ends. CDR3 DNA sequence: TGTGCCAGCAGCCCTTGGGACACCTTCTACGAGCAGTACTTC. The encoded protein is CASSPWDTFYEQYF.

A word on this clonotype: This could be a read error, since a much larger clone is one nucleotide away. The chain links TRBV19 to TRBJ2-2, with 8 bases lining up with TRBD1. This CDR3 spans 16 amino acids. The germline V gene has CDR1 LNHDA and CDR2 SQIVND (reference sequence). V dropped 3 bases and J dropped 5; count of bases not matched to a gene: 8. This CDR3 reads CASSIPQGAWTGELFF. CDR3 DNA sequence: TGTGCCAGTAGTATCCCCCAGGGGGCATGGACCGGGGAGCTGTTTTTT.

This clonotype was seen at least ten times. V usage is TRBV29-1 and J usage is TRBJ2-2; D gene ambiguous. In germline, CDR1 is SQVTM, CDR2 ANQGSEA. The CDR3 contains 12 residues. The V and J ends lost 0 bases and 1 base respectively, with 0 bases between them. CDR3 coding DNA: TGCAGCGTTGAAGAGAACACCGGGGAGCTGTTTTTT. Translated, it gives CSVEENTGELFF.

This clonotype is medium-sized. The CDR3 nucleotides are TGTGCCAGCAGTGGGGGCGGTGGAGCCTACGAGCAGTACTTC. Protein product: CASSGGGGAYEQYF. The rearrangement joins TRBV11-2 to TRBJ2-7, with D maybe TRBD1 (6 bases). Trimming cost V 6 bases and J 2 bases, with 14 bases left between them. The CDR3 has 14 residues. Per germline, CDR1 SGHAT and CDR2 FQNNGV.

This sequence joins TRBV28 and TRBJ2-4, with D perhaps matching TRBD2 (5 bases). V lost 4 bases, J lost 0 bases, and 10 bases lay in between. CDR3 length: 15 residues. Germline CDR1 MDHEN, CDR2 SYDVKM. CDR3 loop: CASSSSTIAKNIQYF. The DNA of the CDR3 is TGTGCCAGCAGTTCCTCGACTATAGCCAAAAACATTCAGTACTTC.

To note about this clonotype: One junction end disagrees with the germline gene, perhaps due to a read error. This chain uses TRBV11-2 with TRBJ2-2; 7 bases are shared with TRBD2. The CDR3 is 22 residues long. Germline-derived CDR1 and CDR2 are SGHAT and FQNNGV. This CDR3 reads CATSLVVAGDPGDHPNTGELFF. Written as DNA, the CDR3 is TGTGCCACCAGCTTAGTAGTGGCGGGAGATCCCGGAGATCACCCTAACACCGGGGAGTTGTTTTTT.

Note on this clonotype: Germline is not matched at one junction end, which may reflect a read error. J is TRBJ1-4 and V is TRBV29-1, with 10 bases fitting TRBD1. This CDR3 comprises 14 residues. Germline CDR1 SQVTM, CDR2 ANQGSEA. The CDR3 coding sequence is TGCTGCGTCTCTCAGACAGGGGGCTGTGAAAAACTGTTTTTT. Its translation is CCVSQTGGCEKLFF. Full variable domain (remainder filled in from reference TRBV29-1 and TRBJ1-4): SAVISQKPSRDICQRGTSLTIQCQVDSQVTMMFWYRQQPGQSLTLIATANQGSEATYESGFVIDKFPISRPNLTFSTLTVSNMSPEDSSIYLCCVSQTGGCEKLFFGSGTQLSVL.

A remark on this clonotype: The junction departs from the called germline gene at one end, perhaps through a read error. The chain links TRBV11-2 to TRBJ2-1; 9 bases are shared with TRBD2. CDR1 is SGHAT, CDR2 FQNNGV, per germline. The CDR3 runs to 18 residues. Here the CDR3 DNA reads TGTGCCAGCAGCTTCCAAGAAAGCGGGAGGCCCTCCTACAATGAGCAGTTCTTT. Translating gives CASSFQESGRPSYNEQFF.

Comments on this clonotype: A much larger clonotype is one base distant, so this may be a read error. No conserved phenylalanine or tryptophan ends this CDR3, so it is likely a read error. V and J are TRBV4-2 and TRBJ2-7; 8 bases map to TRBD2. The V gene end was trimmed by 4 bases and the J gene end by 5 bases; junction bases not matched to a gene: 10. The CDR3 consists of 15 residues. Germline V CDR1 and CDR2: LGHNA, YNFKEQ. CDR3 amino acids: CASSPGGGPPNEQYL. CDR3 nucleotide sequence: TGTGCCAGCAGCCCCGGGGGGGGTCCCCCTAACGAGCAGTACTTG.

The V call is TRBV11-2, the J call TRBJ2-7; D unclear. Trimming stripped 5 bases from V and 5 bases from J, with 16 bases between. From germline, CDR1 is SGHAT and CDR2 FQNNGV. This CDR3 region has 14 residues. The CDR3 protein is CASSPPTRIHEQYF. In DNA, the CDR3 is TGTGCCAGCAGCCCACCTACAAGGATCCACGAGCAGTACTTC.

A note on this clonotype: One base away lies a much larger clone, so this may be a sequencing read error. The chain has TRBV6-6 and TRBJ1-1; D unclear. Trimming took off 5 bases at V and 7 bases at J, with 14 bases between the two ends. CDR1 and CDR2 (germline): MNHNY, SVGAGI (reference sequence). The CDR3 has 13 amino acids. The CDR3 loop is CASSLTDEREAFF. The CDR3 nucleotides read TGTGCCAGCAGTCTTACAGACGAGCGTGAAGCTTTCTTT.

CDR3 amino acids: CASSQDGRGPNTEAFF. The CDR3, as DNA: TGTGCCAGCAGCCAGGATGGTCGGGGACCGAACACTGAAGCTTTCTTT. The rearrangement links TRBV7-9 to TRBJ1-1, with TRBD1 as a possible D gene (5 bases). Looked up from germline, CDR1 is SEHNR and CDR2 is FQNEAQ (reference sequence). The CDR3 has 16 amino acids. Trimming cost V 5 bases and J 1 base, with 17 bases left between them.

This clonotype was recorded at least ten times. The chain recombines TRBV6-1 with TRBJ2-7; D not resolved. CDR1 is MNHNS and CDR2 is SASEGT in the germline V gene. Trimming pared 5 bases from V and 4 bases from J, leaving 12 bases between. The CDR3 is made up of 13 amino acids. CDR3 nucleotides: TGTGCCAGCAGTAGAATGCAGGAATACGAGCAGTACTTC. The encoded protein is CASSRMQEYEQYF.

The rearrangement links TRBV12-3 or TRBV12-4 to TRBJ2-1, with TRBD2 matching 8 bases. The CDR3 consists of 17 residues. V was pared by 5 bases and J by 4 bases, with 13 bases of the junction left unmatched. The CDR3 DNA reads as TGTGCCAGCAGTCCTACAAAAGCGGGAGTTGAGTACAATGAGCAGTTCTTC. Amino acid sequence: CASSPTKAGVEYNEQFF.

The genes are TRBV5-4 and TRBJ2-3; no clear D gene. V was cut by 4 bases and J by 0 bases, with 12 bases left in between. The CDR3 sequence is 15 residues long. The germline V gene has CDR1 SGHNT and CDR2 YYREEE (reference sequence). The CDR3 nucleotides read TGTGCCAGCAGCGACACCCCCCAGAGCACAGATACGCAGTATTTT. Protein: CASSDTPQSTDTQYF.

A word on this clonotype: Compared with germline, one end of the junction differs, possibly owing to a read error. The gene calls are TRBV11-2 and TRBJ2-7, with 9 bases identical to TRBD2. The CDR3 covers 16 residues. Germline V CDR1 and CDR2: SGHAT, FQNNGV. The CDR3 spells CACSLAGLAGVSEQYF. The CDR3, as DNA: TGTGCCTGCAGCTTAGCGGGATTAGCGGGAGTATCCGAGCAGTACTTC.

As regards this clonotype: A much bigger clone sits one base away, suggesting this may be a read error. The chain is built from TRBV29-1 and TRBJ2-6; TRBD1 matches at 8 bases. J gave up 1 base and V 7 bases, and 9 bases lay outside the gene matches. The CDR3 runs 16 residues. Per germline, CDR1 SQVTM and CDR2 ANQGSEA. In nucleotides, the CDR3 is TGCAGCGCAGCCAGGACAGGGATATCTGGGGCCAACGTCCTGACTTTC. Translated: CSAARTGISGANVLTF.

About this clonotype itself: A read error may be the cause here, since a much bigger clone is one base away. The chain carries TRBV12-3 or TRBV12-4 and TRBJ2-2, with a weak D call TRBD2 (5 bases). V lost 9 bases, J lost 2 bases, and 13 bases lay in between. This CDR3 has 14 amino acids. The CDR3 coding sequence is TGTGCCAGTTCGGGATCAGGAAACACCGGGGAGCTGTTTTTT. Translating it yields CASSGSGNTGELFF.

With regard to this clonotype: No conserved phenylalanine or tryptophan is present at the end of the CDR3, so a read error is the likely explanation. This chain joins TRBV12-3 or TRBV12-4 and TRBJ1-5; possible D gene TRBD1, 6 bases. The CDR3 contains 16 residues. The CDR3 coding sequence is TGTGACAGCAGTCTGACCTTACAGGGAGTAGGTCAGCCCCAGCATTTA. The encoded protein is CDSSLTLQGVGQPQHL.

In its sample, this clonotype was seen a few times. V and J are TRBV5-6 and TRBJ2-4; D is possibly TRBD2 (7 bases). V lost 3 bases to trimming and J lost 9 bases, with 16 bases between them. From germline, CDR1 is SGHDT and CDR2 YYEEEE. The CDR3 consists of 14 residues. DNA for the CDR3: TGTGCCAGCAGCTCTGCCCGGGGGGCGGCCATTCAGTACTTC. Protein sequence: CASSSARGAAIQYF.

The CDR3 bases are TGCGCCAGCAGCCAAGGCTCTCGGGGAACCTATGGCTACACCTTC. Protein: CASSQGSRGTYGYTF. The chain has TRBV4-3 and TRBJ1-2, with D hard to call. Trimming pared 1 base from V and 4 bases from J, leaving 13 bases between. This CDR3 is 15 amino acids long. CDR1 is LGHNA and CDR2 is YSLEER in the germline V gene.

The chain uses TRBV6-1 and TRBJ1-1; 8 nucleotides line up with TRBD1. The CDR3 totals 13 residues. Germline V gene lookup returns CDR1 MNHNS and CDR2 SASEGT. V shed 4 bases and J 4 bases; nucleotides not matched to a gene: 2. CDR3 sequence reads: CASSGTGTTEAFF. The CDR3 bases are TGTGCCAGCAGTGGGACAGGGACCACTGAAGCTTTCTTT.

Note on this clonotype: This may arise from a read error, as a much more abundant clone is one base away. The chain links TRBV29-1 to TRBJ2-7, with D possibly being TRBD1 or TRBD2 (6 bases each). Germline V gene lookup returns CDR1 SQVTM and CDR2 ANQGSEA. The CDR3 is 15 amino acids. V lost 4 bases and J 2 bases, leaving 18 bases between the germline ends. The CDR3 DNA follows: TGCAGCGTTGGTCGACAGGAGCGGGCTACCTACGAGCAGTACTTC. This sequence encodes CSVGRQERATYEQYF.

A remark on this clonotype: One end of the junction is discordant with germline, which a read error may explain. The rearrangement links TRBV5-1 to TRBJ2-1; TRBD2 agrees at 9 bases. This CDR3 is built from 14 residues. The germline V gene has CDR1 SGHRS and CDR2 YFSETQ. The CDR3 DNA reads TGCGCCAGCAGCTTACTAGCGGGCGACAATAAGCAGTTCTTC. Translating gives CASSLLAGDNKQFF.

As to this clonotype: This may be a read error, as it is one base from a much larger clone. The chain links TRBV29-1 to TRBJ2-2; tentative D call: TRBD1 (6 bases). The CDR3 spans 12 residues. Germline CDR1 and CDR2: SQVTM and ANQGSEA. The CDR3 region is CSVGQITGELLF. The CDR3 DNA reads as TGCAGCGTCGGACAGATCACCGGGGAGCTGCTTTTT.

This clonotype occurred once. This may arise from a read error, as a much more abundant clone is one base away. The chain carries TRBV29-1 and TRBJ2-3; the D gene could be TRBD1 or TRBD2 (6 bases each). CDR1 is SQVTM and CDR2 is ANQGSEA in the germline V gene. This CDR3 spans 14 amino acids. Here the CDR3 reads CSVGVGGRTDTRYF. In DNA form, the CDR3 reads TGCAGCGTGGGCGTAGGGGGGCGAACAGATACGCGGTATTTT.

As for this clonotype: This may be a read error, as it is one base from a much larger clone. The chain is built from TRBV4-2 and TRBJ2-3, with 9 bases matching TRBD2. Germline V gives CDR1 LGHNA, CDR2 YNFKEQ. This CDR3 has 15 amino acids. This CDR3 reads CVSSVTSGPTDTQYF. As DNA, the CDR3 is TGTGTCAGCAGCGTGACTAGCGGACCCACAGATACGCAGTATTTT.